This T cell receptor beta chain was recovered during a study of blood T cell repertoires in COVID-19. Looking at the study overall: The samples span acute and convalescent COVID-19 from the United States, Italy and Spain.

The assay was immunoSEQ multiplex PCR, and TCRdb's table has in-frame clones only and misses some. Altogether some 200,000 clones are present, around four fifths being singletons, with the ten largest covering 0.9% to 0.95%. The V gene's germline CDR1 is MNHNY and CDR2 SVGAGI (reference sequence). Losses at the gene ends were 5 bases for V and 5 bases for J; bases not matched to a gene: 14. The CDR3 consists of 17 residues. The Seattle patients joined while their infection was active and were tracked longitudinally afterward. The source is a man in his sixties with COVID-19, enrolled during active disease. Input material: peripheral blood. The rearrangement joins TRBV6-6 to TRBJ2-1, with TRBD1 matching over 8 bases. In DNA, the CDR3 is TGTGCCAGCAGTCCCCGCCCCAGGGGGCCCAGGGACAATGAGCAGTTCTTC. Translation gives CASSPRPRGPRDNEQFF.